This entry describes one T cell receptor beta chain. Germline CDR1 LNHDA, CDR2 SQIVND (reference sequence). The CDR3 is 16 amino acids. Trimming removed 9 bases from V and 1 base from J, with 19 bases in between. This sample is drawn from a study of control samples from healthy donors and cancer patients. TCRdb keeps only in-frame clones here, not all; method: immunoSEQ multiplex PCR. This table holds roughly 220,000 clones, 90% to 95% found once. The specimen was blood. This receptor was identified in a man aged 45-60 years in good health. The chain uses TRBV19 and TRBJ1-5, with no clear D. The CDR3 coding sequence is TGTGCCAGCCAACGGTTAGGTCCCCGGAGCAATCAGCCCCAGCATTTT. Translated: CASQRLGPRSNQPQHF.